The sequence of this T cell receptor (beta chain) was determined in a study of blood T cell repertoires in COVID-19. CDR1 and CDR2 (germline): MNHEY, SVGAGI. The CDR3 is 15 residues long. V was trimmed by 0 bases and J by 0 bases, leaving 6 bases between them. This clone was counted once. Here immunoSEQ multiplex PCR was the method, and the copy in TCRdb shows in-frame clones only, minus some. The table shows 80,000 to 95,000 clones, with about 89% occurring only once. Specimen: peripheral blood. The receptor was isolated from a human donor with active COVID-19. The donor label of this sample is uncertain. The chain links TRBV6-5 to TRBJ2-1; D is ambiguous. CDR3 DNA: TGTGCCAGCAGTTACTCGAGTTTCTCCTACAATGAGCAGTTCTTC. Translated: CASSYSSFSYNEQFF.